Detailed here is one TCR beta chain. What it binds is not known. The entry originates in a study of neurological immune-mediated disorders. General study findings and limits: Whereas HTLV-1-associated myelopathy showed the most TCR clonal expansion, multiple sclerosis showed the least, with levels below those of healthy controls. Across subjects, no CDR3 amino acid sequence appeared in expanded clones of more than one subject, a finding that suggested private repertoires in all groups.

Time point specified: technical triplicate 3. The unsorted libraries were produced from 2 million PBMCs held at -80 C. cDNA synthesis was performed by 5'RACE with 10-nucleotide random UMIs. TCRdb redid the calling of the 5' RACE reads with MiXCR, one entry per CDR3 protein. The sample gives around 47,000 distinct CDR3 sequences, 20% to 25% of which show up once; about 4.5% is in the top ten. The germline V gene has CDR1 SQVTM and CDR2 ANQGSEA. V was trimmed by 4 bases and J by 1 base, leaving 7 bases between them. The CDR3 covers 12 residues. The chain uses TRBV29-1 and TRBJ1-1, with no clear D. The origin of this receptor is a man in his sixties with HTLV-1-associated myelopathy (HAM/TSP). Sample: PBMCs. This CDR3 reads CSVGQANTEAFF. In DNA form, the CDR3 reads TGCAGCGTTGGGCAGGCGAACACTGAAGCTTTCTTT.